A selection of T cell receptor beta chains follows, all from one sample in a study of blood T cell repertoires in COVID-19. Assay used: immunoSEQ multiplex PCR; TCRdb lists only in-frame clones, some missing. The sample has about 170,000 clones, approximately 87% seen once. Material: peripheral blood. These receptors were collected from a man aged 18-30 years with active or convalescent COVID-19. Each CDR3 is given with its conserved first and last residue. The D gene is left open where the match is weak. Not all rows give a size; the values are once, few, many and, for expanded clones, a class.

clone size: .
D gene: .
V gene: TRBV28
J gene: TRBJ1-2
CDR3 protein: CASSLVGGIYGYTF
CDR3 DNA: TGTGCCAGCAGTTTAGTGGGAGGAATCTATGGCTACACCTTC

clone size: .
D gene: TRBD1
V gene: TRBV7-9
J gene: TRBJ1-3
CDR3 protein: CASSHTGGSSGNTIYF
CDR3 DNA: TGTGCCAGCAGCCATACAGGGGGAAGCTCTGGAAACACCATATATTTT

clone size: .
D gene: TRBD2
V gene: TRBV28
J gene: TRBJ2-4
CDR3 protein: CASSPPGGNIQYF
CDR3 DNA: TGTGCCAGCAGTCCCCCGGGGGGAAACATTCAGTACTTC

clone size: .
D gene: .
V gene: TRBV21-1
J gene: TRBJ1-2
CDR3 protein: CANPRTDYGYTF
CDR3 DNA: TGTGCCAACCCACGGACTGACTATGGCTACACCTTC

clone size: .
D gene: .
V gene: TRBV5-6
J gene: TRBJ1-1
CDR3 protein: CASSLVPGKSHGAFF
CDR3 DNA: TGTGCCAGCAGCTTGGTACCAGGGAAATCTCACGGGGCTTTCTTT

clone size: .
D gene: .
V gene: TRBV30
J gene: TRBJ1-6
CDR3 protein: CAWGAAGRNSPLHF
CDR3 DNA: TGTGCCTGGGGGGCCGCGGGGAGAAATTCACCCCTCCACTTT

clone size: .
D gene: .
V gene: TRBV12-3/TRBV12-4
J gene: TRBJ1-2
CDR3 protein: CASSPRGHYGYTF
CDR3 DNA: TGTGCCAGCAGCCCAAGGGGCCACTATGGCTACACCTTC

clone size: few
D gene: .
V gene: TRBV18
J gene: TRBJ1-2
CDR3 protein: CASSTRTVRQAEGYTF
CDR3 DNA: TGTGCCAGCTCAACCCGGACAGTTCGGCAGGCCGAGGGCTACACCTTC

clone size: .
D gene: TRBD1
V gene: TRBV6-6
J gene: TRBJ1-2
CDR3 protein: CASTPRDRGTYGYTF
CDR3 DNA: TGTGCCAGCACCCCCAGGGACAGGGGAACCTATGGCTACACCTTC

clone size: .
D gene: TRBD1
V gene: TRBV29-1
J gene: TRBJ1-4
CDR3 protein: CSVTGANEKLFF
CDR3 DNA: TGCAGCGTGACAGGGGCGAATGAAAAACTGTTTTTT

clone size: once
D gene: .
V gene: TRBV5-1
J gene: TRBJ1-1
CDR3 protein: CASSLAWGQKEAFF
CDR3 DNA: TGCGCCAGCAGCTTGGCCTGGGGGCAGAAAGAAGCTTTCTTT

clone size: .
D gene: TRBD2
V gene: TRBV7-2
J gene: TRBJ2-3
CDR3 protein: CASSLFGGVDTQYF
CDR3 DNA: TGTGCCAGCAGCTTATTTGGGGGGGTAGATACGCAGTATTTT

clone size: .
D gene: .
V gene: TRBV19
J gene: TRBJ1-6
CDR3 protein: CASSPEGTYGSPLHF
CDR3 DNA: TGTGCCAGTAGTCCAGAAGGGACTTATGGTTCACCCCTCCACTTT

clone size: once
D gene: .
V gene: TRBV6-5
J gene: TRBJ2-5
CDR3 protein: CASRRTGIETQYF
CDR3 DNA: TGTGCCAGCAGAAGAACAGGGATAGAGACCCAGTACTTC

clone size: .
D gene: .
V gene: TRBV10-1
J gene: TRBJ2-4
CDR3 protein: CASSESQLQGSGIQYF
CDR3 DNA: TGCGCCAGCAGTGAGTCACAGCTTCAGGGTTCTGGCATTCAGTACTTC

clone size: once
D gene: TRBD2
V gene: TRBV3-1/TRBV3-2
J gene: TRBJ2-2
CDR3 protein: CASSKRLAGGPGELFF
CDR3 DNA: TGTGCCAGCAGCAAAAGACTAGCGGGAGGGCCCGGGGAGCTGTTTTTT

clone size: .
D gene: .
V gene: TRBV4-1
J gene: TRBJ2-3
CDR3 protein: CASSQERAAGLSTDTQYF
CDR3 DNA: TGCGCCAGCAGCCAAGAGAGGGCTGCAGGTCTTAGCACAGATACGCAGTATTTT

clone size: .
D gene: .
V gene: TRBV28
J gene: TRBJ1-6
CDR3 protein: CASTALEEPLHF
CDR3 DNA: TGTGCCAGCACCGCCTTGGAGGAACCCCTCCACTTT

clone size: once
D gene: .
V gene: TRBV2
J gene: TRBJ2-3
CDR3 protein: CASSASDTQYF
CDR3 DNA: TGTGCCAGCAGTGCATCAGATACGCAGTATTTT

clone size: .
D gene: TRBD2
V gene: TRBV5-4
J gene: TRBJ2-1
CDR3 protein: CASSLSSGTMPEQFF
CDR3 DNA: TGTGCCAGCAGCTTGTCCAGCGGGACGATGCCTGAGCAGTTCTTC

clone size: .
D gene: .
V gene: TRBV18
J gene: TRBJ1-6
CDR3 protein: CASSPGRSSYNSPLHF
CDR3 DNA: TGTGCCAGCTCACCAGGGAGGAGCTCCTATAATTCACCCCTCCACTTT

clone size: .
D gene: .
V gene: TRBV11-2
J gene: TRBJ1-2
CDR3 protein: CASSLVIGAKPYGYTF
CDR3 DNA: TGTGCCAGCAGCTTAGTTATAGGAGCCAAACCTTATGGCTACACCTTC

clone size: .
D gene: .
V gene: TRBV6-5
J gene: TRBJ2-3
CDR3 protein: CASSYLGGGPTDTQYF
CDR3 DNA: TGTGCCAGCAGTTACCTCGGCGGGGGCCCCACAGATACGCAGTATTTT

clone size: .
D gene: .
V gene: TRBV20-1
J gene: TRBJ1-2
CDR3 protein: CSGRGGGYTF
CDR3 DNA: TGCAGTGGACGAGGGGGTGGCTACACCTTC

clone size: .
D gene: TRBD2
V gene: TRBV9
J gene: TRBJ2-2
CDR3 protein: CASSVVAGLVGELFF
CDR3 DNA: TGTGCCAGCAGCGTAGTAGCGGGATTGGTCGGGGAGCTGTTTTTT

clone size: .
D gene: TRBD2
V gene: TRBV24-1
J gene: TRBJ2-1
CDR3 protein: CATSDLGLAGVYEQFF
CDR3 DNA: TGTGCCACCAGTGATCTGGGACTAGCGGGAGTCTATGAGCAGTTCTTC

clone size: .
D gene: .
V gene: TRBV5-1
J gene: TRBJ2-5
CDR3 protein: CASSGGLFGETQYF
CDR3 DNA: TGCGCCAGCAGCGGCGGACTGTTTGGGGAGACCCAGTACTTC

clone size: .
D gene: .
V gene: TRBV5-6
J gene: TRBJ1-1
CDR3 protein: CASSFWGRGTEAFF
CDR3 DNA: TGTGCCAGCAGCTTTTGGGGCAGGGGCACTGAAGCTTTCTTT

clone size: .
D gene: .
V gene: TRBV6-2/TRBV6-3
J gene: TRBJ2-1
CDR3 protein: CASSWGQGQFF
CDR3 DNA: TGTGCCAGCAGTTGGGGGCAAGGGCAGTTCTTC

clone size: few
D gene: TRBD2
V gene: TRBV27
J gene: TRBJ2-7
CDR3 protein: CASSSPSGSLYEQYF
CDR3 DNA: TGTGCCAGCAGTTCACCGAGCGGGAGTCTCTACGAGCAGTACTTC

clone size: .
D gene: TRBD2
V gene: TRBV3-1/TRBV3-2
J gene: TRBJ2-5
CDR3 protein: CASTLARAETQYF
CDR3 DNA: TGTGCCAGCACACTAGCGCGAGCAGAGACCCAGTACTTC

clone size: .
D gene: .
V gene: TRBV7-9
J gene: TRBJ2-7
CDR3 protein: CASSLVEGLGGILYEQYF
CDR3 DNA: TGTGCCAGCAGCTTAGTTGAGGGTCTGGGCGGGATTCTCTACGAGCAGTACTTC

clone size: .
D gene: TRBD1
V gene: TRBV5-1
J gene: TRBJ2-5
CDR3 protein: CASSLAGTEEETQYF
CDR3 DNA: TGCGCCAGCAGCTTGGCCGGGACAGAGGAAGAGACCCAGTACTTC

clone size: .
D gene: .
V gene: TRBV2
J gene: TRBJ1-1
CDR3 protein: CASGRSAQGGNTEAFF
CDR3 DNA: TGTGCCAGCGGAAGATCGGCCCAGGGAGGGAACACTGAAGCTTTCTTT

clone size: .
D gene: .
V gene: TRBV4-1
J gene: TRBJ2-1
CDR3 protein: CASSQFMTVGSYNEQFF
CDR3 DNA: TGCGCCAGCAGCCAATTTATGACCGTCGGGTCCTACAATGAGCAGTTCTTC

clone size: .
D gene: .
V gene: TRBV7-9
J gene: TRBJ1-4
CDR3 protein: CASSLPGLNEKLFF
CDR3 DNA: TGTGCCAGCAGCTTACCGGGACTTAATGAAAAACTGTTTTTT

clone size: .
D gene: .
V gene: TRBV2
J gene: TRBJ2-6
CDR3 protein: CASHSGANVLTF
CDR3 DNA: TGTGCCAGCCACTCTGGGGCCAACGTCCTGACTTTC

clone size: .
D gene: .
V gene: TRBV29-1
J gene: TRBJ1-1
CDR3 protein: CSVGLGGSEAFF
CDR3 DNA: TGCAGCGTGGGACTGGGGGGGTCTGAAGCTTTCTTT

clone size: .
D gene: .
V gene: TRBV24-1
J gene: TRBJ1-2
CDR3 protein: CATRSGGSDYGYTF
CDR3 DNA: TGTGCCACCAGAAGTGGGGGCTCGGACTATGGCTACACCTTC

clone size: .
D gene: .
V gene: TRBV7-2
J gene: TRBJ1-2
CDR3 protein: CASSLPGVNYGYTF
CDR3 DNA: TGTGCCAGCAGTCTCCCGGGGGTAAACTATGGCTACACCTTC

clone size: .
D gene: .
V gene: TRBV15
J gene: TRBJ2-1
CDR3 protein: CATSREGGGRYNEQFF
CDR3 DNA: TGTGCCACCAGCAGAGAAGGAGGGGGCCGGTACAATGAGCAGTTCTTC